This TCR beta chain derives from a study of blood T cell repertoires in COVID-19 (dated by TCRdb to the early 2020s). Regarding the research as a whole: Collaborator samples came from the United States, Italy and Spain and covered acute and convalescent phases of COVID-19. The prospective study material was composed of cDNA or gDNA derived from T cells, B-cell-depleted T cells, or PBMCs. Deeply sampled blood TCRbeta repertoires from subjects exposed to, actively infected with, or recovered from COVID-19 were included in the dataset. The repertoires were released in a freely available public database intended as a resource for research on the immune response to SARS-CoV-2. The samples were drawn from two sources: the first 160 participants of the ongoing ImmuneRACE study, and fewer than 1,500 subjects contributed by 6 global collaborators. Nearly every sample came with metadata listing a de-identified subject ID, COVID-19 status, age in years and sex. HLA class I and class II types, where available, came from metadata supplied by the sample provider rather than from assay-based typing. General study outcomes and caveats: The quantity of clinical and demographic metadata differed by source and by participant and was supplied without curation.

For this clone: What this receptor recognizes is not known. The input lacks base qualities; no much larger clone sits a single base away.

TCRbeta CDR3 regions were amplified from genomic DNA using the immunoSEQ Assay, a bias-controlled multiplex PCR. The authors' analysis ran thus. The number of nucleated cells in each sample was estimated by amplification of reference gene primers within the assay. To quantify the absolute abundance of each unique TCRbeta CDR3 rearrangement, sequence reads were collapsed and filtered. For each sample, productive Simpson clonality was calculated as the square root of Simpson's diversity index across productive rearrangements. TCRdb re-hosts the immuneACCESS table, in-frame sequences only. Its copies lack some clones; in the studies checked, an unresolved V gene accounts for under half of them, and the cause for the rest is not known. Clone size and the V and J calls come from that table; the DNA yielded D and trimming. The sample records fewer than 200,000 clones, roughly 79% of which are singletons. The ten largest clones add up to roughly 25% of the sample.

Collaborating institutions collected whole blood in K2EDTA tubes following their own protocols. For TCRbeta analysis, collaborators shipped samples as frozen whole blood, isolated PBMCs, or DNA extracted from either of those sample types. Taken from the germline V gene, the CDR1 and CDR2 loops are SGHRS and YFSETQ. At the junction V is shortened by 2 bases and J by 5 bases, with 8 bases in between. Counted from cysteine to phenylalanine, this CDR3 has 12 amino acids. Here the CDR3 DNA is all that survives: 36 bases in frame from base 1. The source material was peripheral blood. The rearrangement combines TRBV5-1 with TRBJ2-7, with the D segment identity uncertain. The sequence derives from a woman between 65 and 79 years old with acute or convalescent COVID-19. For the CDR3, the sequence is CASSFSLNEQYF. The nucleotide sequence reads TGCGCCAGCAGCTTTTCACTAAACGAGCAGTACTTC.